A single sample gave rise to the 30 T cell receptor beta chains below, sequenced in a study of high-grade serous ovarian cancer treatment subgroups. The repertoire was sequenced with immunoSEQ multiplex PCR; TCRdb's copy has only in-frame clones and lacks some. The sample carries about 18,000 clones, approximately 81% recorded once. Tumor samples were taken before definitive surgery or chemotherapy. The sample consisted of tumor tissue. All receptors derive from a human donor with high-grade serous ovarian cancer.

The genes are TRBV30 and TRBJ2-1; the D gene is possibly TRBD2 (5 bases). This CDR3 is 14 amino acids long. Germline V gives CDR1 GTSNPN, CDR2 SVGIG (reference sequence). The V and J ends lost 4 bases and 3 bases respectively, with 13 bases between them. Here the CDR3 DNA reads TGTGCCTGGAAAATCGGGGATTACTACAATGAGCAGTTCTTC. Its protein product is CAWKIGDYYNEQFF.

The chain uses TRBV15 and TRBJ2-7, with D possibly matching TRBD2 (6 bases). From germline, CDR1 is LNHNV and CDR2 YYDKDF (reference sequence). This CDR3 has 16 amino acids. The V end lost 0 bases, the J end lost 1 base, and 13 bases lay between the germline ends. CDR3 residues: CATSRDPGVASYEQYF. The CDR3 DNA follows: TGTGCCACCAGCAGAGATCCGGGGGTGGCGTCCTACGAGCAGTACTTC. The full variable domain, with the rest looked up from reference TRBV15 and TRBJ2-7, is DAMVIQNPRYQVTQFGKPVTLSCSQTLNHNVMYWYQQKSSQAPKLLFHYYDKDFNNEADTPDNFQSRRPNTSFCFLDIRSPGLGDTAMYLCATSRDPGVASYEQYFGPGTRLTVT.

The V call is TRBV28, the J call TRBJ2-7; the D gene is possibly TRBD2 (6 bases). The CDR3 sequence is 14 residues long. In germline, CDR1 is MDHEN, CDR2 SYDVKM. Between the trimmed V and J ends, which lost 11 bases and 5 bases, there was a span of 22 bases. This CDR3 is CAAFRRDVTHEQYF. DNA of the CDR3: TGTGCCGCCTTTAGGAGGGATGTAACCCACGAGCAGTACTTC.

The V and J genes are TRBV5-1 and TRBJ2-6; 11 positions match TRBD1. Per germline, CDR1 SGHRS and CDR2 YFSETQ. This CDR3 is built from 17 residues. J lost 4 bases, V lost 4 bases, and 7 bases had no gene match. This CDR3 is CASSLGQGAKGANVLTF. As DNA, the CDR3 is TGCGCCAGCAGCCTCGGACAGGGGGCGAAAGGGGCCAACGTCCTGACTTTC.

V usage is TRBV9 and J usage is TRBJ2-3; D uncertain. Trimming pared 3 bases from V and 4 bases from J, leaving 9 bases between. Germline CDR1 reads SGDLS; CDR2 reads YYNGEE. This CDR3 is built from 13 residues. As DNA, the CDR3 is TGTGCCAGCAGCGAAATTCGCCCAGATACGCAGTATTTT. Amino acid sequence: CASSEIRPDTQYF.

This sequence joins TRBV30 and TRBJ2-7; possible D gene TRBD1, 5 bases. CDR3 length: 14 amino acids. In germline, CDR1 is GTSNPN, CDR2 SVGIG (reference sequence). V lost 7 bases and J 0 bases, leaving 16 bases between the germline ends. CDR3 sequence reads: CAFAPTVNSYEQYF. CDR3 sequence (DNA): TGTGCCTTCGCACCGACAGTGAACTCCTACGAGCAGTACTTC.

The CDR3 DNA reads as TGCGCCAGCAGGGGGTCAGATACGCAGTATTTT. Translating it yields CASRGSDTQYF. The V call is TRBV5-1, the J call TRBJ2-3; no reliable D call. In germline, CDR1 is SGHRS, CDR2 YFSETQ. The ends were cut back, 5 bases at V and 4 bases at J, with 5 bases in the middle. This CDR3 comprises 11 residues. Supplemented by reference TRBV5-1 and TRBJ2-3, the full variable domain reads KAGVTQTPRYLIKTRGQQVTLSCSPISGHRSVSWYQQTPGQGLQFLFEYFSETQRNKGNFPGRFSGRQFSNSRSEMNVSTLELGDSALYLCASRGSDTQYFGPGTRLTVL.

The gene calls are TRBV5-5 and TRBJ1-1, with D tentatively TRBD1 (5 bases). In germline, CDR1 is SGHKS, CDR2 YYEKEE (reference sequence). Trimming pared 8 bases from V and 1 base from J, leaving 9 bases between. This CDR3 spans 12 amino acids. CDR3 loop: CASRRGNTEAFF. In nucleotides, the CDR3 is TGTGCCAGTCGAAGGGGGAACACTGAAGCTTTCTTT.

This clone was observed a handful of times. This chain uses TRBV13 with TRBJ2-1; no clear D gene. Germline V gives CDR1 PRHDT, CDR2 FYEKMQ (reference sequence). This CDR3 region has 11 residues. V was shortened by 1 base and J by 9 bases, with 4 bases between the two germline ends. CDR3 nucleotides: TGTGCCAGCAGCTTAGTTACTGAGCAGTTCTTC. Residues: CASSLVTEQFF.

The rearrangement joins TRBV29-1 to TRBJ2-3; D uncertain. The CDR3 runs to 13 residues. The germline gives CDR1 SQVTM, CDR2 ANQGSEA. The ends were cut back, 8 bases at V and 2 bases at J, with 14 bases in the middle. In nucleotides, the CDR3 is TGCAGCCTGCGAGGCCAAACCACAGATACGCAGTATTTT. This sequence encodes CSLRGQTTDTQYF.

The chain has TRBV30 and TRBJ2-1; a possible D gene is TRBD2 (6 bases). Between the trimmed V and J ends, which lost 3 bases and 3 bases, there was a span of 12 bases. The length of the CDR3 is 14 residues. Germline CDR1 GTSNPN, CDR2 SVGIG (reference sequence). The CDR3 DNA is TGTGCCTGGAGGGAAAGCGGGTTCTACAATGAGCAGTTCTTC. It specifies CAWRESGFYNEQFF.

This rearrangement joins TRBV28 to TRBJ1-5; D remains ambiguous. This CDR3 has 15 amino acids. The V end lost 8 bases, the J end lost 0 bases, and 14 bases lay between the germline ends. The germline gives CDR1 MDHEN, CDR2 SYDVKM. In nucleotides, the CDR3 is TGTGCCAGCGCTAATGTGGGGAATAGCAATCAGCCCCAGCATTTT. This sequence encodes CASANVGNSNQPQHF.

The chain employs TRBV28 and TRBJ1-4; the match to TRBD1 covers 7 bases. The V segment lost 3 bases and the J segment 5 bases; nucleotides outside the gene matches: 3. This CDR3 is 14 amino acids long. Germline V gives CDR1 MDHEN, CDR2 SYDVKM. The CDR3 loop is CASSLGQPNEKLFF. DNA of the CDR3: TGTGCCAGCAGTTTGGGACAGCCCAATGAAAAACTGTTTTTT. Combining the CDR3 with reference TRBV28 and TRBJ1-4 gives the whole variable domain DVKVTQSSRYLVKRTGEKVFLECVQDMDHENMFWYRQDPGLGLRLIYFSYDVKMKEKGDIPEGYSVSREKKERFSLILESASTNQTSMYLCASSLGQPNEKLFFGSGTQLSVL.

V and J are TRBV6-1 and TRBJ2-3, with D perhaps TRBD2 (6 bases). CDR3 length: 14 residues. Germline CDR1 MNHNS, CDR2 SASEGT. The V gene lost 4 bases and the J gene lost 1 base, with 9 bases spanning the gap. This CDR3 is CASSASSGTDTQYF. The CDR3 DNA reads as TGTGCCAGCAGTGCCTCTAGCGGCACAGATACGCAGTATTTT.

The chain combines TRBV18 with TRBJ2-6, with 11 bases fitting TRBD1. J gave up 0 bases and V 4 bases, and 2 bases lay outside the gene matches. The CDR3 loop spans 17 amino acids. Germline assignment: CDR1 KGHSH and CDR2 LQKENI. This CDR3 is CASSLGTGGSGANVLTF. The CDR3 DNA reads TGTGCCAGCTCACTGGGGACAGGGGGCTCTGGGGCCAACGTCCTGACTTTC. Full variable domain (rest looked up from reference TRBV18 and TRBJ2-6): NAGVMQNPRHLVRRRGQEARLRCSPMKGHSHVYWYRQLPEEGLKFMVYLQKENIIDESGMPKERFSAEFPKEGPSILRIQQVVRGDSAAYFCASSLGTGGSGANVLTFGAGSRLTVL.

This clone showed up just a few times. The chain has TRBV5-4 and TRBJ2-5, with TRBD2 as a possible D gene (5 bases). This CDR3 is 15 amino acids long. V was clipped by 0 bases and J by 5 bases, with 14 bases between them. Looked up from germline, CDR1 is SGHNT and CDR2 is YYREEE (reference sequence). The CDR3 DNA reads TGTGCCAGCAGCTTGGGCGGCGCGGGCGGGGAGACCCAGTACTTC. It is translated as CASSLGGAGGETQYF.

In nucleotides, the CDR3 is TGTGCCAGCAGATCCCAAGCGGGAGGGCCGAGAAATACGCAGTATTTT. This gives the protein CASRSQAGGPRNTQYF. The genes are TRBV19 and TRBJ2-3; the match to TRBD2 covers 10 bases. Germline loops: CDR1 LNHDA, CDR2 SQIVND (reference sequence). V lost 9 bases, J lost 7 bases, and 16 bases stayed unmatched. This CDR3 contains 16 residues.

The V and J genes are TRBV11-2 and TRBJ2-1, with 12 bases fitting TRBD2. V was pared by 3 bases and J by 4 bases, with 10 bases of the junction left unmatched. The CDR3 loop spans 18 amino acids. The germline CDR1 and CDR2 sequences are SGHAT and FQNNGV. In DNA, the CDR3 is TGTGCCAGCAGCTTCCGAAGCCCCGGGACTAGCGGGTACAATGAGCAGTTCTTC. Its protein product is CASSFRSPGTSGYNEQFF.

The chain links TRBV4-1 to TRBJ1-2; weak D call: TRBD1 (5 bases). CDR3 size: 12 residues. V was shortened by 8 bases and J by 4 bases, with 11 bases between the two germline ends. Per germline, CDR1 MGHRA and CDR2 YSYEKL. CDR3 sequence reads: CASSGTGYGYTF. In DNA, the CDR3 is TGCGCCAGCTCCGGGACGGGCTATGGCTACACCTTC.

The chain links TRBV4-3 to TRBJ2-7; D gene ambiguous. Trimming removed 1 base at V and 6 bases at J, with 13 bases between. CDR3 size: 14 residues. Germline V gene lookup returns CDR1 LGHNA and CDR2 YSLEER. The CDR3 nucleotides read TGCGCCAGCAGCCAAGTCAGTGGGGTTGGCGAGCAGTACTTC. It encodes CASSQVSGVGEQYF.

The chain couples TRBV6-5 to TRBJ1-4, with TRBD1 matching 7 bases. Germline V gene lookup returns CDR1 MNHEY and CDR2 SVGAGI. This CDR3 spans 15 amino acids. J lost 5 bases, V lost 4 bases, and 7 bases had no gene match. The CDR3 reads CASSSMGQLNEKLFF. CDR3 nucleotide sequence: TGTGCCAGCAGTTCCATGGGACAGTTGAATGAAAAACTGTTTTTT.

This clone is categorized as medium-sized (0.01 to 0.1%). The chain links TRBV9 to TRBJ2-7, with 11 bases matching TRBD2. Trimming removed 2 bases from V and 5 bases from J; junction bases left unmatched: 3. This CDR3 region has 14 residues. Germline-derived CDR1 and CDR2 are SGDLS and YYNGEE. This CDR3 reads CASSVSGRADEQYF. In DNA, the CDR3 is TGTGCCAGCAGCGTTAGCGGGAGGGCCGACGAGCAGTACTTC.

The rearrangement joins TRBV2 to TRBJ2-2, with unresolved D. V shed 6 bases and J shed 1 base, with 12 bases lying between them. The germline gives CDR1 SNHLY, CDR2 FYNNEI. The CDR3 spans 15 residues. The CDR3 spells CASSGDWRNTGELFF. CDR3 sequence (DNA): TGTGCCAGCAGCGGAGACTGGAGGAACACCGGGGAGCTGTTTTTT.

V usage is TRBV7-2 and J usage is TRBJ1-2; TRBD1 matches at 7 bases. The trim removed 9 bases at V and 6 bases at J, leaving 10 bases unmatched. The CDR3 has 13 residues. Germline loops: CDR1 SGHTA, CDR2 FQGNSA. The CDR3 DNA is TGTGCCAGTGTGACAGGGCTAGCCCATGGCTACACCTTC. Protein sequence: CASVTGLAHGYTF. Full variable domain (missing parts from reference TRBV7-2 and TRBJ1-2): GAGVSQSPSNKVTEKGKDVELRCDPISGHTALYWYRQSLGQGLEFLIYFQGNSAPDKSGLPSDRFSAERTGGSVSTLTIQRTQQEDSAVYLCASVTGLAHGYTFGSGTRLTVV.

The V and J genes are TRBV14 and TRBJ2-1; D is unresolved. This CDR3 has 15 amino acids. Trimming took off 0 bases at V and 4 bases at J, with 10 bases between the two ends. Germline V CDR1 and CDR2: SGHDN, FVKESK. The CDR3 coding sequence is TGTGCCAGCAGCCAAGAATATGGCACATACAATGAGCAGTTCTTC. Translating it yields CASSQEYGTYNEQFF.

CDR3 sequence reads: CASSERGLGLLRIKNTIYF. As DNA, the CDR3 is TGTGCCAGTAGTGAACGCGGTTTGGGACTCCTGAGGATAAAAAACACCATATATTTT. V usage is TRBV19 and J usage is TRBJ1-3; weak D call: TRBD1 (5 bases). V was shortened by 5 bases and J by 6 bases, with 29 bases between the two germline ends. Per germline, CDR1 LNHDA and CDR2 SQIVND (reference sequence). The CDR3 is 19 residues long.

The rearrangement joins TRBV6-5 to TRBJ2-5; 8 bases are a match to TRBD2. CDR1 is MNHEY, CDR2 SVGAGI, per germline. With 6 bases clipped from V and 3 bases from J, the junction kept 3 bases outside the gene matches. The CDR3 is 13 amino acids. CDR3 in amino acids: CASSRSGEETQYF. CDR3 nucleotides: TGTGCCAGCAGCCGTAGCGGGGAAGAGACCCAGTACTTC.

This clone was detected only a few times. The gene calls are TRBV7-6 and TRBJ2-5, with D perhaps assigned TRBD1 or TRBD2 (5 bases each). V was pared by 0 bases and J by 0 bases, with 20 bases between. CDR1 is SGHVS and CDR2 is FNYEAQ in the germline V gene. The CDR3 runs to 19 residues. CDR3: CASSLAGVERAWYQETQYF. The CDR3 DNA is TGTGCCAGCAGCTTAGCGGGGGTAGAGAGGGCTTGGTACCAAGAGACCCAGTACTTC.

Notes on this clone: Additional DNA sequences in this sample encode the identical CDR3. The chain joins TRBV9 to TRBJ1-2; possible D gene TRBD1, 6 bases. CDR3 length: 14 residues. Trimming shortened V by 0 bases and J by 8 bases, and 14 bases separated the two germline ends. The germline gives CDR1 SGDLS, CDR2 YYNGEE. The DNA for the CDR3 is TGTGCCAGCAGCGTAGTCCCGCCAGGGGTCGGCTACACCTTC. It specifies CASSVVPPGVGYTF.

The chain combines TRBV9 with TRBJ2-2; D is unresolved. The V end lost 5 bases, the J end lost 4 bases, and 6 bases lay between the germline ends. Per germline, CDR1 SGDLS and CDR2 YYNGEE. The CDR3 is 12 residues long. In nucleotides, the CDR3 is TGTGCCAGCAGTGGACCCACCGGGGAGCTGTTTTTT. Translation: CASSGPTGELFF.